This T cell receptor beta chain was found in a study of patients and donors after allogeneic stem cell transplantation. This clonotype was observed at least ten times. TCRdb re-derived calls from the RT-PCR reads in MiXCR, one entry per CDR3 protein. The sample shows approximately 90,000 distinct CDR3 sequences, 5% of them seen only once. The CDR3 sequence is 15 residues long. The V segment lost 1 base and the J segment 4 bases; nucleotides outside the gene matches: 6. CDR1 MNHNS and CDR2 SASEGT come from the germline V gene. The V call is TRBV6-1, the J call TRBJ1-1, with TRBD1 matching 7 bases. The source material was blood, either unsorted or a sorted T cell fraction (not recorded which). The sequence derives from a human donor who was either an allogeneic HSCT recipient or a stem cell or donor lymphocyte infusion donor (not recorded which). It is not recorded whose cells these are; they may come from a transplant donor. The CDR3 loop reads CASSEVGQGVTEAFF. CDR3 DNA: TGTGCCAGCAGTGAAGTAGGGCAGGGGGTCACTGAAGCTTTCTTT.